These T cell receptor beta chains were read from a single sample in a study of ipilimumab plus nivolumab after autologous stem cell transplantation. Assay used: immunoSEQ multiplex PCR; TCRdb lists only in-frame clones, some missing. The data show 20,000 to 30,000 clones, approximately 86% seen once. This specimen was PBMCs, taken in a trial of ipilimumab plus nivolumab as post-transplant consolidation. All receptors derive from a male donor with diffuse large B-cell lymphoma. The CDR3 runs from the conserved cysteine through the conserved F or W.

19 | TRBJ1-4 | TRBV6-1 | CASSGPLPGRWATNEKLFF
15 | TRBJ2-1 | TRBV2 | CASTLDEQGMSEQFF
13 | TRBJ2-3 | TRBV7-2 | CASSAQGTDTQYF
18 | TRBJ2-5 | TRBV5-6 | CASSYPDRGVFGEETQYF
15 | TRBJ2-1 | TRBV10-3 | CASSESQGTYNEQFF
16 | TRBJ1-3 | TRBV21-1 | CASSKGDGPSGNTIYF
13 | TRBJ2-1 | TRBV25-1 | CASSEGANNEQFF
14 | TRBJ2-3 | TRBV9 | CASSVGQRTDTQYF
14 | TRBJ2-7 | TRBV2 | CASLVGGGSYEQYF
16 | TRBJ1-1 | TRBV28 | CASSLRGAGMNTEAFF
14 | TRBJ1-6 | TRBV6-5 | CASTLGPYNSPLHF
14 | TRBJ1-6 | TRBV7-2 | CASSRQGLNSPLHF
14 | TRBJ2-5 | TRBV7-7 | CASSMGTGQETQYF
11 | TRBJ2-3 | TRBV5-1 | CASSSTDTQYF
19 | TRBJ2-1 | TRBV7-6 | CASSLVGGPNKASYNEQFF
13 | TRBJ2-7 | TRBV7-6 | CASSLDLRREQYF
15 | TRBJ2-3 | TRBV10-3 | CAISGGDTSTDTQYF
16 | TRBJ2-3 | TRBV2 | CASSERWGRNTDTQYF
13 | TRBJ1-2 | TRBV6-5 | CASSYGRGVGYTF
14 | TRBJ2-3 | TRBV9 | CASSVTDSTDTQYF
15 | TRBJ2-7 | TRBV7-2 | CASSLVGGPPYEQYF
15 | TRBJ1-2 | TRBV7-9 | CASNPTGPLSYGYTF
14 | TRBJ2-3 | TRBV25-1 | CASSYGGPTDTQYF
15 | TRBJ2-1 | TRBV6-5 | CASSTSGGPYNEQFF
15 | TRBJ1-6 | TRBV25-1 | CASSEGDGLPSPLHF